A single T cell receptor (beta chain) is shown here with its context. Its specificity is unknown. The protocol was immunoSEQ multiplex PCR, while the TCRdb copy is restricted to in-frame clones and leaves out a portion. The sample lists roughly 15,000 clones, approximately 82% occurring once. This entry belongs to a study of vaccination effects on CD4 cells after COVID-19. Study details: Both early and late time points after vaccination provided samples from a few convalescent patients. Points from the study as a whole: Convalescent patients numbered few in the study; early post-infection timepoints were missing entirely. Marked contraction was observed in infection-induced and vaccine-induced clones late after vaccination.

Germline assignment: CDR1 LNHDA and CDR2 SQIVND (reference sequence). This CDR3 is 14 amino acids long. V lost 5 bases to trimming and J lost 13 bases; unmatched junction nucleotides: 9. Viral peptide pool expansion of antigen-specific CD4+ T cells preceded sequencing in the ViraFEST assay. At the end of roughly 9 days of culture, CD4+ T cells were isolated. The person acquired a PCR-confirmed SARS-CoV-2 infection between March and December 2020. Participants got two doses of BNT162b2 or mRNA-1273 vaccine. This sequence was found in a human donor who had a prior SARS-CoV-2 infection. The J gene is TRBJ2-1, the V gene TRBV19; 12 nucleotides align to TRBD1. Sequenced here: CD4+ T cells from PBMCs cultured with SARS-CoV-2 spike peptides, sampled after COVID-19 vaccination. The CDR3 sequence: CASSPNPGQGAQFF. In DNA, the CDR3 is TGTGCCAGTAGTCCGAACCCGGGACAGGGGGCCCAGTTCTTC.